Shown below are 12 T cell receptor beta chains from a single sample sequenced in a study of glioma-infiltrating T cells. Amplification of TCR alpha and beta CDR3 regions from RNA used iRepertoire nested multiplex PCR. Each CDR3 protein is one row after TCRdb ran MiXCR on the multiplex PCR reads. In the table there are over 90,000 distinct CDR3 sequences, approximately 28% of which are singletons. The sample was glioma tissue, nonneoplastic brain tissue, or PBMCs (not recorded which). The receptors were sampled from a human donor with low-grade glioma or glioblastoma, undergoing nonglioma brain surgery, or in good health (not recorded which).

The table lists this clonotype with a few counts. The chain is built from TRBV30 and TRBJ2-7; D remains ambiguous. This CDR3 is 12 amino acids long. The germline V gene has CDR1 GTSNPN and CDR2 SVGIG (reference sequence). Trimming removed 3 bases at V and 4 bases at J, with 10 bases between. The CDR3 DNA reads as TGTGCCTGGAGAGGTCAGCCGTACGAGCAGTACTTC. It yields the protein CAWRGQPYEQYF. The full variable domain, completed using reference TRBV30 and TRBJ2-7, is SQTIHQWPATLVQPVGSPLSLECTVEGTSNPNLYWYRQAAGRGLQLLFYSVGIGQISSEVPQNLSASRPQDRQFILSSKKLLLSDSGFYLCAWRGQPYEQYFGPGTRLTVT.

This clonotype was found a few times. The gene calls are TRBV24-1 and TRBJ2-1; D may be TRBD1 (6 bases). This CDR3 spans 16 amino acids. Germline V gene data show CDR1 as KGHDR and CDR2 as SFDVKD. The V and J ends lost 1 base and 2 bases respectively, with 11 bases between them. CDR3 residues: CATSDFRAGAYNEQFF. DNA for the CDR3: TGTGCCACCAGTGATTTCCGGGCAGGGGCCTACAATGAGCAGTTCTTC.

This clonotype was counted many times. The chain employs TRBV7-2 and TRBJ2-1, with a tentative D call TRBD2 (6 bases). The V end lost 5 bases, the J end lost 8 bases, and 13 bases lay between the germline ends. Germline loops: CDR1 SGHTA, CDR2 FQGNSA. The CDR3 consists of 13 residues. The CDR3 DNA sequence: TGTGCCAGCAGCCGCGGGGATTACGATGAGCAGTTCTTC. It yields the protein CASSRGDYDEQFF.

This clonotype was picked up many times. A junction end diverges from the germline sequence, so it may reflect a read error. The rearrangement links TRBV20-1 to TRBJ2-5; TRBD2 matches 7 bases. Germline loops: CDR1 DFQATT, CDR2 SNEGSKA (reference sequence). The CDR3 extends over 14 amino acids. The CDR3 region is CSARGGSNQETQYF. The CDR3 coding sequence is TGCAGTGCTAGGGGGGGGAGCAACCAAGAGACTCAGTACTTC.

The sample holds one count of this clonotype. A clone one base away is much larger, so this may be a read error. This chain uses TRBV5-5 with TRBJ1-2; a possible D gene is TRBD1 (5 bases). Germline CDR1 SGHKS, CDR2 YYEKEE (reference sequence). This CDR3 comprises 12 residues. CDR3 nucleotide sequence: TGTGCCAGCAGCTTGGCAGGGATTGGCTACAGCTTC. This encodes CASSLAGIGYSF.

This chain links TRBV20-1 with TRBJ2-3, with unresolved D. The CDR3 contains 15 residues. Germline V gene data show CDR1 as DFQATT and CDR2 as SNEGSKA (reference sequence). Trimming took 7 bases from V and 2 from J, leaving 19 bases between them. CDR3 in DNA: TGCAGTGAAGAAGGGTCTATCGCGGACACAGATACGCAGTATTTT. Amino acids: CSEEGSIADTDTQYF.

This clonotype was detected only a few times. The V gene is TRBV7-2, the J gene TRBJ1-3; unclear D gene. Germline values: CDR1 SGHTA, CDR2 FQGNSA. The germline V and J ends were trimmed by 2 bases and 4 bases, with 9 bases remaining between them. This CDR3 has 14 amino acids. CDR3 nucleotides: TGTGCCAGCAGCTTAATGCTTGTAGGAAACACCATATATTTT. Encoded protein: CASSLMLVGNTIYF.

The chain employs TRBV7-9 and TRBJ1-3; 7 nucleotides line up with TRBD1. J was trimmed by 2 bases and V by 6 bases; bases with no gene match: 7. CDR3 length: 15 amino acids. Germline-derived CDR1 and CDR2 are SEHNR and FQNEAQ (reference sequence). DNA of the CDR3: TGTGCCAGCAGTACCGACAGGGAGGCTGGAAACACCATATATTTT. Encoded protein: CASSTDREAGNTIYF. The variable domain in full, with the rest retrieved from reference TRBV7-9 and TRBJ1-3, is DTGVSQNPRHKITKRGQNVTFRCDPISEHNRLYWYRQTLGQGPEFLTYFQNEAQLEKSRLLSDRFSAERPKGSFSTLEIQRTEQGDSAMYLCASSTDREAGNTIYFGEGSWLTVV.

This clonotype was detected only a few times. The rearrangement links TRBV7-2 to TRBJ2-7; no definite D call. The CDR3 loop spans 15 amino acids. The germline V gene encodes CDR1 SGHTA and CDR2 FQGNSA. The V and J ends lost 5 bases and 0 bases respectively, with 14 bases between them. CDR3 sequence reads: CASSHQVGISYEQYF. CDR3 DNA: TGTGCCAGCAGCCACCAGGTGGGCATCTCCTACGAGCAGTACTTC.

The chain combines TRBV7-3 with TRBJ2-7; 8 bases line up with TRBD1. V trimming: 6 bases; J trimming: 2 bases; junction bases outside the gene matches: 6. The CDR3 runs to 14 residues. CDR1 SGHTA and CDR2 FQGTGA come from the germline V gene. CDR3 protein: CASSFGQGPYEQYF. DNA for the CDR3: TGTGCCAGCAGTTTTGGACAGGGCCCCTACGAGCAGTACTTC.

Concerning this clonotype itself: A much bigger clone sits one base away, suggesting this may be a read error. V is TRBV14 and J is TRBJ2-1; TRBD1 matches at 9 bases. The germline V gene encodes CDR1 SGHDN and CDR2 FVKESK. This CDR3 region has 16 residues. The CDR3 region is CASSHLPGQGDNEQLF. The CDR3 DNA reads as TGTGCCAGCAGTCATCTTCCGGGACAGGGTGACAATGAGCAGTTATTC.

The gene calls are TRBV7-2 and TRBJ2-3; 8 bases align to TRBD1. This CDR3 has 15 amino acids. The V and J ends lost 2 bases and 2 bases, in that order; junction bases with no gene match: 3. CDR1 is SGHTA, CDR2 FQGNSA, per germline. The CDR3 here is CTSSLNRGITDTQYF. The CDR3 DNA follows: TGTACCAGCAGCTTAAACAGGGGGATCACAGATACGCAGTATTTT.